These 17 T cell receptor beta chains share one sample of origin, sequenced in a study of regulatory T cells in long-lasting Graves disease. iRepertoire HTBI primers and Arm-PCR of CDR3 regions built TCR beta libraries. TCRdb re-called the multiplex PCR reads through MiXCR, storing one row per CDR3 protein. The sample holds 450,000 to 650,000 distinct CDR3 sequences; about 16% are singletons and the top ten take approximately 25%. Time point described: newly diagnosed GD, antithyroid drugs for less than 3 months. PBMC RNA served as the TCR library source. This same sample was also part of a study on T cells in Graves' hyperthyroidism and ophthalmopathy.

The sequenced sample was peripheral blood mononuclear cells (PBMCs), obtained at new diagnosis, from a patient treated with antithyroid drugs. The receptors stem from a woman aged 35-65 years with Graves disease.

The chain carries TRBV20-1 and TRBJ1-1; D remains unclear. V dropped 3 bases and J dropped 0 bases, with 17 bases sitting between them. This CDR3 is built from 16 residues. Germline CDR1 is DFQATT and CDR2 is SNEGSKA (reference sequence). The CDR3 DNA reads TGCAGTGCTAGGCTAGAGGTTAATAGGATGAACACTGAAGCTTTCTTT. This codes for CSARLEVNRMNTEAFF.

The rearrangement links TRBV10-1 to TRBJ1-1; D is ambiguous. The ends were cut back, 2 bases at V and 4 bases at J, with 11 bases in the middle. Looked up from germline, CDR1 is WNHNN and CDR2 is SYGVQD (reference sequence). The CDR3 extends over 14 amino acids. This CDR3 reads CASSEGPLGTEAFF. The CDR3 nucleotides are TGCGCCAGCAGTGAGGGGCCCCTGGGCACTGAAGCTTTCTTT.

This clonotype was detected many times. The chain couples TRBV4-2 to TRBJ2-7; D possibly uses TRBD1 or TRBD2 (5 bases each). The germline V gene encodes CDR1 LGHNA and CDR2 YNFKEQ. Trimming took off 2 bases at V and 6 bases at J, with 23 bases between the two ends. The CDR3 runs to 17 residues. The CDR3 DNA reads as TGTGCCAGCAGCCAACCGTCCAGGGCTGGCGGAGGAGCCGAGCAGTACTTC. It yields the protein CASSQPSRAGGGAEQYF.

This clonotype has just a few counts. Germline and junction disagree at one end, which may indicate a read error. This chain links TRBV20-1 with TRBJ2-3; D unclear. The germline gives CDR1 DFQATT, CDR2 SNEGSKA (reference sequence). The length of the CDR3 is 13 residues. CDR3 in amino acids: CSAPTEGTDSQYF. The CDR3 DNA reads TGCAGTGCCCCCACCGAAGGCACAGATTCGCAGTATTTT.

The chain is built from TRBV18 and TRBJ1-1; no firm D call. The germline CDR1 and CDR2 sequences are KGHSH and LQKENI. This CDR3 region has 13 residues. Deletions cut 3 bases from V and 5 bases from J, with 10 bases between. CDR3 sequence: CASSPSSGTEAFF. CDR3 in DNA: TGTGCCAGCTCACCGAGCTCGGGAACTGAAGCTTTCTTT.

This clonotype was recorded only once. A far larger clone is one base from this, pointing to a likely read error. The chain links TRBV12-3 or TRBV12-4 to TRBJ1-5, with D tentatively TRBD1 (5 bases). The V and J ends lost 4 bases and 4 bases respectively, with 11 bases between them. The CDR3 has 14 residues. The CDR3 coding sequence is TGTGCCAGCAGTTCAGGGAGCACTAATCAGCCCCAGCATTTT. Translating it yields CASSSGSTNQPQHF.

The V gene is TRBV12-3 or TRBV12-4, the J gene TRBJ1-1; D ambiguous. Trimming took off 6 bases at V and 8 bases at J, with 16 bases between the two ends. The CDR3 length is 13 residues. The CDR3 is CASSLISGREAFF. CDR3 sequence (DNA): TGTGCCAGCAGCCTCATAAGCGGACGGGAAGCTTTCTTT.

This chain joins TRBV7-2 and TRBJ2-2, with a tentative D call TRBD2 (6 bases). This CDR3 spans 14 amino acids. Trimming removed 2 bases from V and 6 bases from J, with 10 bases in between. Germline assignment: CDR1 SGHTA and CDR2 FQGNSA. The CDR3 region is CASSLFSGAGELFF. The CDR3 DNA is TGTGCCAGCAGCTTATTCTCGGGGGCCGGGGAGCTGTTTTTT.

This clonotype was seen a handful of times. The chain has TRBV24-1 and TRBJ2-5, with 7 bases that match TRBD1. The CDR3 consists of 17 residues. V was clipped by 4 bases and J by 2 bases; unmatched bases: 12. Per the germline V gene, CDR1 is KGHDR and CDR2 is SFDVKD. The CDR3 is CATSEGQSAQEQETQYF. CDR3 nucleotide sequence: TGTGCCACCAGTGAGGGACAGTCAGCCCAGGAGCAAGAGACCCAGTACTTC.

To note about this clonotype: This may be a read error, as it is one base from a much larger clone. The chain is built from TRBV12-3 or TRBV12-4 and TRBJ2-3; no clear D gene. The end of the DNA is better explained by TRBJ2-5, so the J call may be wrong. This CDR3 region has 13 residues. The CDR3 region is CAGSLDNAQTQYF. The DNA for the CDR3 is TGTGCCGGCAGTTTAGATAACGCTCAGACCCAGTACTTC.

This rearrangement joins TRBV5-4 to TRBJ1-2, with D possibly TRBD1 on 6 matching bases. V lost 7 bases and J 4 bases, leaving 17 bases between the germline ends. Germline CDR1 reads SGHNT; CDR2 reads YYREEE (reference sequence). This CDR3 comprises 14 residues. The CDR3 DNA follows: TGTGCCAGCTCCCAAGGGCAGGGGTTCTATGGCTACACCTTC. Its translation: CASSQGQGFYGYTF.

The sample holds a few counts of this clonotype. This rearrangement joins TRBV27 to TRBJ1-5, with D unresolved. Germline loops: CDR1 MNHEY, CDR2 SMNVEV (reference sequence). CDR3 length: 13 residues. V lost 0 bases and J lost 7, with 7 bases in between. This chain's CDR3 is CASSLSREQPQHF. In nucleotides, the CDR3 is TGTGCCAGCAGTTTATCGAGGGAGCAGCCCCAGCATTTT.

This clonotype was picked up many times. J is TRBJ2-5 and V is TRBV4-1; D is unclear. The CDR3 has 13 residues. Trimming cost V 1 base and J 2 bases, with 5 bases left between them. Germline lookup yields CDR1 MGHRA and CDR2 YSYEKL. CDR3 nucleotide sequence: TGCGCCAGCAGCCAAGGCAGACAAGAGACCCAGTACTTC. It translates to CASSQGRQETQYF.

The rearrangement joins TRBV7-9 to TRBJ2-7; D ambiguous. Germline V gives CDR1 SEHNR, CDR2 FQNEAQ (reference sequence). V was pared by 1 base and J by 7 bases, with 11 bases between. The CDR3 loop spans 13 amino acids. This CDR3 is CASSLVGLKEQYF. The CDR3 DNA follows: TGTGCCAGCAGCTTAGTTGGGCTAAAAGAGCAGTACTTC.

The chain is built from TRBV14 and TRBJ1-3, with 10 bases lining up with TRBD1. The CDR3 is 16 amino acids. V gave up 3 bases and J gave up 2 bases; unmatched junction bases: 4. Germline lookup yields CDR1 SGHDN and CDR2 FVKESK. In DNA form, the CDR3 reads TGTGCCAGCAGCCACGGGACAGGGGCACCTGGAAACACCATATATTTT. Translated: CASSHGTGAPGNTIYF.

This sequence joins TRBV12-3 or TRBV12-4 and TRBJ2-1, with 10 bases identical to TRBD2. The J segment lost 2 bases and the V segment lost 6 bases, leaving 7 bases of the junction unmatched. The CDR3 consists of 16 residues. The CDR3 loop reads CASRPISGGAYNEQFF. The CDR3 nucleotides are TGTGCCAGCAGACCTATAAGCGGGGGGGCCTACAATGAGCAGTTCTTC.

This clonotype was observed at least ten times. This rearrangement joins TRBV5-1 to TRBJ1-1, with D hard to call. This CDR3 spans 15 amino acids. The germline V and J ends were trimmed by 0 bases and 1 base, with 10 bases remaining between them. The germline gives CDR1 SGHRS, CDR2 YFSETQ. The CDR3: CASSLGATSNTEAFF. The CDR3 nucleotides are TGCGCCAGCAGCTTGGGGGCGACATCGAACACTGAAGCTTTCTTT. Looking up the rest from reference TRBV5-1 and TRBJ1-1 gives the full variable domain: KAGVTQTPRYLIKTRGQQVTLSCSPISGHRSVSWYQQTPGQGLQFLFEYFSETQRNKGNFPGRFSGRQFSNSRSEMNVSTLELGDSALYLCASSLGATSNTEAFFGQGTRLTVV.